This T cell receptor beta chain comes out of a study of T cells in Graves' hyperthyroidism and ophthalmopathy. Whole-study context: At initial diagnosis, before any treatment had begun, peripheral blood was obtained.

Exclusion of a patient resulted from uncontrolled infection, other autoimmune disease, pregnancy or lactation. Orbital computed tomography, thyroid ultrasound, serum thyroxine and TRAb, and clinical symptoms together informed the diagnoses. This clonotype was seen a handful of times. RNA transcripts gave rise to amplified TCR beta CDR3 regions. The HTBI primer set was used in a first-round RT-PCR of the TCR CDR3. TCRdb reprocessed the multiplex PCR reads with MiXCR, giving one entry per CDR3 protein. The sample carries around 350,000 distinct CDR3 sequences, 20% to 25% recorded once. The CDR3 runs 15 residues. The V gene's germline CDR1 is MNHEY and CDR2 SMNVEV (reference sequence). The V gene lost 1 base and the J gene lost 3 bases, with 10 bases spanning the gap.

This chain connects TRBV27 to TRBJ2-4; D might be TRBD1 (5 bases). The sequence was obtained from a man aged 50 to 60 with Graves' hyperthyroidism. The sample taken for sequencing was blood. CDR3 in DNA: TGTGCCAGCAGTTTATTCGGAGACAGCAAAAACATTCAGTACTTC. The encoded protein is CASSLFGDSKNIQYF.